Listed below are T cell receptor beta chains from one sample, sequenced in a study of blood T cell repertoires in COVID-19. Profiling relied on immunoSEQ multiplex PCR, and the TCRdb table lists in-frame clones only, not all of them. The sample records roughly 140,000 clones, about four fifths being singletons. The sequenced sample consisted of peripheral blood. The receptors derive from a woman older than 75 in a cohort sampled during active or convalescent COVID-19. CDR3s include the opening cysteine and the closing phenylalanine or tryptophan. Fields, in order: J gene, V gene, clone size, D gene, CDR3 DNA, CDR3 protein. The D gene is left open where the match is weak. Size is stated for part of the rows, as once, few or many counts, or as a class when the clone is expanded.

TRBJ1-5,TRBV2,NA,NA,TGTGCCAGCAGTGGCGGGGGAGGGGGGAATCAGCCCCAGCATTTT,CASSGGGGGNQPQHF
TRBJ1-1,TRBV6-6,NA,NA,TGTGCCAGCAGTTACTCGGTACAGTTCACTGAAGCTTTCTTT,CASSYSVQFTEAFF
TRBJ1-2,TRBV18,NA,NA,TGTGCCAGCTCACCTCTGGACAGCCCCGACTATGGCTACACCTTC,CASSPLDSPDYGYTF
TRBJ1-2,TRBV7-9,few,NA,TGTGCCAGCAGTCAGATAAGTTATGGCTACACCTTC,CASSQISYGYTF
TRBJ2-7,TRBV2,NA,NA,TGTGCCAGCAGTCTAGAGGCGTTCGAGCAGTACTTC,CASSLEAFEQYF
TRBJ1-1,TRBV6-6,once,TRBD1,TGTGCCAGCAGCCCTACAGGGGCGGGCACTGAAGCTTTCTTT,CASSPTGAGTEAFF
TRBJ1-3,TRBV5-1,NA,NA,TGCGCCAGCAGCCATCAGGAATACTCTGGAAACACCATATATTTT,CASSHQEYSGNTIYF
TRBJ2-5,TRBV5-1,NA,NA,TGCGCCAGCAGCTGGGAGATTCACCAAGAGACCCAGTACTTC,CASSWEIHQETQYF
TRBJ2-7,TRBV12-5,NA,TRBD1,TGTGCTAGTGGTTTGACAGGGGTCTCCTACGAGCAGTACTTC,CASGLTGVSYEQYF
TRBJ1-6,TRBV6-1,NA,NA,TGTGCCAGCAGTGACCGGACGGGGATTAATTCACCCCTCCACTTT,CASSDRTGINSPLHF
TRBJ2-2,TRBV5-1,once,NA,TGCGCCAGCAGCCTCGAAGGGGCCACCGGGGAGCTGTTTTTT,CASSLEGATGELFF
TRBJ1-3,TRBV6-2/TRBV6-3,NA,NA,TGTGCCAGCAGCATCAGGGACTCTGGAAACACCATATATTTT,CASSIRDSGNTIYF
TRBJ1-5,TRBV30,NA,NA,TGTGCCTGGAGTGGGACAGACAATCAGCCCCAGCATTTT,CAWSGTDNQPQHF
TRBJ1-6,TRBV6-5,NA,NA,TGTGCCAGCAGTTACTCGGCACAGGCCGATCCTCCCCTCCACTTT,CASSYSAQADPPLHF
TRBJ2-5,TRBV2,NA,TRBD2,TGTGCCAGCAGGCTAGGACTAGCGGACCAAGAGACCCAGTACTTC,CASRLGLADQETQYF
TRBJ1-4,TRBV3-1/TRBV3-2,NA,NA,TGTGCCAGCAGCCTACAAGCGAATAATGAAAAACTGTTTTTT,CASSLQANNEKLFF